The entry that follows covers one T cell receptor (beta chain) sequence. The data stem from a study of blood T cell repertoires in COVID-19. In the original processing: Amplification from reference gene primers served as the basis for estimated nucleated cell counts. Some clones are missing from TCRdb's copy, which holds only in-frame ones; the method was immunoSEQ multiplex PCR. The DNA was the basis for D and trimming; V, J and clone size are from that table. The sample contains nearly 110,000 clones, almost 85% of which appear only once. Germline V lookup: CDR1 SNHLY, CDR2 FYNNEI. V was trimmed by 4 bases and J by 8 bases, leaving 15 bases between them. This CDR3 spans 14 amino acids.

V usage is TRBV2 and J usage is TRBJ2-1; D gene unclear. This TCR was sampled from a human donor in a cohort sampled during active COVID-19. The source material was peripheral blood. CDR3 nucleotide sequence: TGTGCCAGCAGTGGGGTAGTAGCTTACGATGAGCAGTTCTTC. Its protein is CASSGVVAYDEQFF.